This TCR beta chain was retrieved from a study of cytomegalovirus exposure and HLA in healthy donors (TCRdb year 2017). Turning to the overall study: A later analysis indicated that the 120 validation repertoires were generated on the platform also employed for the approximately 690 repertoires of the first cohort. The study aimed to test whether cataloging public T cell receptors could reveal signatures of past pathogen exposure. In addition to the first cohort of 666 subjects, a separate validation cohort of 130 or so different subjects was used. High-throughput TCR immunosequencing, statistical association of individual TCRs with disease status, and machine learning were combined to predict cytomegalovirus infection status. The study at large found these results: It was suggested by the authors that the approach could potentially be generalized to other disease states and immunological phenotypes. Most TCR sequences were seen in very few donors, while some public TCRs were found in many individuals. All 120 or so repertoires were used to score co-occurrence in the validation cohort in a later analysis, because that analysis had no HLA typing for the cohort. In the study, 150 to 200 TCR beta chains were listed as associated with cytomegalovirus. Of the cluster scores, 85% to 95% were above 0 in a later analysis, which found that TCRs clustered in the first cohort also tended to co-occur in the approximately 130 validation repertoires. A few of the identified cytomegalovirus-associated TCR beta chains were confirmed in vitro to be specific for cytomegalovirus antigens. The classifier was reported to diagnose cytomegalovirus status with high specificity and sensitivity in both the original cohort and the validation cohort.

Of note for this clone: There is no known antigen for this receptor. No much larger clonotype is one base removed from it; base qualities were not supplied.

According to the germline V gene (reference sequence), CDR1 reads SGHNT and CDR2 reads YYREEE. From the cysteine through the phenylalanine, the CDR3 covers 16 amino acids. Of the read, only the CDR3 DNA is kept; its 48 bases are in frame from base 1. For this chain, trimming is 0 bases at the V end and 2 bases at the J end, and the number of junction bases without a gene match is 3. The donors were included in the validation cohort of 120 subjects, a group kept apart from the roughly 670-subject first cohort. Library construction relied on the immunoSEQ multiplex PCR assay. The paper's processing steps were these. To diagnose cytomegalovirus status from the catalog of TCR beta chain sequences, a statistical classification framework was built. Imported from immuneACCESS, the table was reduced by TCRdb to in-frame sequences with V and J called. These copies leave out some clones; in studies compared against another copy, an unresolved V gene accounts for under half, and the cause of the remainder is not known. V and J calls and clone size are as listed in that table; D and trimming were resolved from the DNA. The sample table contains 85,000 to 120,000 clones; only one count was recorded for roughly 95% of them. The top ten hold 0.7% to 0.9% of the sample.

The origin of this receptor is a woman aged 18-29 years in good health and CMV-seronegative. Recombination connected TRBV5-4 to TRBJ1-5, and TRBD1 matches 9 of the central bases. Sequenced input: PBMCs. The CDR3 protein: CASSLGGQGGNQPQHF. In nucleotides, the sequence is TGTGCCAGCAGCTTGGGGGGACAGGGTGGCAATCAGCCCCAGCATTTT.